The 23 T cell receptor beta chains given below trace back to one sample, sequenced in a study of control samples from healthy donors and cancer patients. Sequenced by immunoSEQ multiplex PCR; TCRdb stores in-frame clones only, minus some. Of roughly 130,000 clones listed, roughly 95% were seen once; the top ten hold about 3.5%. Sequenced material: blood. The receptors derive from a man aged 25-40 years in good health.

V gene TRBV20-1 combines with J gene TRBJ2-3; no clear D. The CDR3 runs 11 residues. The V gene's germline CDR1 is DFQATT and CDR2 SNEGSKA (reference sequence). V was clipped by 3 bases and J by 2 bases, with 3 bases between them. This CDR3 is CSASYTDTQYF. CDR3 nucleotide sequence: TGCAGTGCTAGCTACACAGATACGCAGTATTTT.

The rearrangement links TRBV4-3 to TRBJ2-7; a possible D gene is TRBD2 (5 bases). CDR3 length: 13 amino acids. The V end lost 1 base, the J end lost 6 bases, and 10 bases lay between the germline ends. CDR1 and CDR2 (germline): LGHNA, YSLEER. CDR3 protein: CASSQGGRGEQYF. Written as DNA, the CDR3 is TGCGCCAGCAGCCAAGGTGGGAGAGGCGAGCAGTACTTC.

The chain combines TRBV9 with TRBJ1-2; D gene unclear. The ends were cut back, 3 bases at V and 4 bases at J, with 13 bases in the middle. Germline CDR1 reads SGDLS; CDR2 reads YYNGEE. The CDR3 runs to 14 residues. The CDR3 loop is CASSGWEVGYGYTF. The CDR3 nucleotides read TGTGCCAGCAGCGGTTGGGAGGTGGGCTATGGCTACACCTTC.

This clone appeared a single time. The chain uses TRBV29-1 and TRBJ1-1; a possible D gene is TRBD1 (5 bases). CDR1 is SQVTM, CDR2 ANQGSEA, per germline. The CDR3 covers 13 residues. With 4 bases removed from V and 3 bases from J, the gap between germline ends came to 12 bases. The chain's CDR3 is CSVVVDTDTEAFF. For the CDR3, the DNA is TGCAGCGTTGTGGTGGACACTGACACTGAAGCTTTCTTT.

V and J are TRBV14 and TRBJ1-1; a weak D match, TRBD1 (5 bases). CDR1 and CDR2 from the germline V gene are SGHDN and FVKESK. V lost 4 bases, J lost 11 bases, and 14 bases lay in between. CDR3 size: 12 residues. CDR3 coding DNA: TGTGCCAGCAGCCCGGTGGTACCAGGGGCTTTCTTT. This sequence encodes CASSPVVPGAFF. The full variable domain, with the rest looked up from reference TRBV14 and TRBJ1-1, is EAGVTQFPSHSVIEKGQTVTLRCDPISGHDNLYWYRRVMGKEIKFLLHFVKESKQDESGMPNNRFLAERTGGTYSTLKVQPAELEDSGVYFCASSPVVPGAFFGQGTRLTVV.

This chain uses TRBV6-5 with TRBJ2-7, with D possibly TRBD1 on 5 matching bases. CDR1 is MNHEY, CDR2 SVGAGI, per germline. CDR3 length equals 15 residues. V lost 2 bases and J 0 bases, leaving 11 bases between the germline ends. The CDR3 loop is CASSYGQGLSYEQYF. The CDR3 DNA is TGTGCCAGCAGTTACGGGCAGGGCCTCTCCTACGAGCAGTACTTC.

Comments on this clone: Other DNA sequences in the same sample also yield this CDR3. The chain recombines TRBV5-1 with TRBJ1-5; D possibly corresponds to TRBD1 (5 bases). V shed 0 bases and J shed 7 bases, with 5 bases lying between them. There are 12 residues in the CDR3. CDR1 and CDR2 from the germline V gene are SGHRS and YFSETQ. The CDR3 sequence is CASSLEGQPQHF. The CDR3 coding sequence is TGCGCCAGCAGCTTGGAGGGGCAGCCCCAGCATTTT.

The V gene is TRBV9, the J gene TRBJ1-3; the D is unclear. The CDR3 length is 14 residues. The V gene lost 0 bases and the J gene lost 0 bases, with 4 bases spanning the gap. CDR1 and CDR2 (germline): SGDLS, YYNGEE. The CDR3 is CASSVVSSGNTIYF. CDR3 DNA: TGTGCCAGCAGCGTAGTATCCTCTGGAAACACCATATATTTT.

V is TRBV2 and J is TRBJ2-1; 12 nucleotides agree with TRBD2. The length of the CDR3 is 14 residues. J was trimmed by 7 bases and V by 6 bases; bases with no gene match: 4. The germline V gene has CDR1 SNHLY and CDR2 FYNNEI. This CDR3 is CASRRTSGVNEQFF. The CDR3 bases are TGTGCCAGCAGAAGGACTAGCGGGGTGAATGAGCAGTTCTTC.

The J gene is TRBJ2-7, the V gene TRBV10-3, with 8 bases identical to TRBD1. Germline loops: CDR1 ENHRY, CDR2 SYGVKD. V lost 6 bases and J lost 3; bases outside the gene matches: 7. CDR3 length: 14 amino acids. The chain's CDR3 is CAISPSGQGYEQYF. CDR3 coding DNA: TGTGCCATCAGCCCCTCCGGACAGGGCTACGAGCAGTACTTC.

This clone was recorded only once. The chain recombines TRBV5-1 with TRBJ2-3, with D unresolved. Trimming left V 4 bases short and J 14 bases short, with 20 bases between. Per germline, CDR1 SGHRS and CDR2 YFSETQ. This CDR3 is 13 amino acids long. This chain's CDR3 is CASSLPGRPPPYF. In DNA, the CDR3 is TGCGCCAGCAGCCTTCCGGGCCGTCCCCCACCGTATTTT.

The V and J genes are TRBV25-1 and TRBJ1-3; D is unresolved. Trimming took 7 bases from V and 4 from J, leaving 5 bases between them. Germline V CDR1 and CDR2: MGHDK, SYGVNS. The CDR3 runs to 11 residues. CDR3 in amino acids: CASNAGNTIYF. CDR3 bases: TGTGCCAGCAATGCCGGAAACACCATATATTTT. The whole variable domain, remainder taken from reference TRBV25-1 and TRBJ1-3, is EADIYQTPRYLVIGTGKKITLECSQTMGHDKMYWYQQDPGMELHLIHYSYGVNSTEKGDLSSESTVSRIRTEHFPLTLESARPSHTSQYLCASNAGNTIYFGEGSWLTVV.

CDR3 loop: CASSFYRDNEQFF. CDR3 bases: TGTGCCAGCAGCTTCTACAGGGACAATGAGCAGTTCTTC. V is TRBV7-9 and J is TRBJ2-1, with D possibly matching TRBD1 (6 bases). The germline V and J ends were trimmed by 3 bases and 5 bases, with 8 bases remaining between them. The length of the CDR3 is 13 residues. Looked up from germline, CDR1 is SEHNR and CDR2 is FQNEAQ (reference sequence).

Turning to this clone: This specimen includes other DNA sequences encoding the same CDR3. The chain uses TRBV24-1 and TRBJ2-2; D might be TRBD1 or TRBD2, each matching 6 bases. The CDR3 sequence is 16 residues long. The V end lost 3 bases, the J end lost 5 bases, and 15 bases lay between the germline ends. Germline loops: CDR1 KGHDR, CDR2 SFDVKD. For the CDR3, the DNA is TGTGCCACCAGTGATCTAGGGGGGCGGGGAACCGGGGAGCTGTTTTTT. Protein sequence: CATSDLGGRGTGELFF.

The rearrangement joins TRBV5-1 to TRBJ1-5; 9 bases agree with TRBD1. V shed 2 bases and J 7 bases; nucleotides not matched to a gene: 7. CDR1 and CDR2 from the germline V gene are SGHRS and YFSETQ. The CDR3 covers 15 residues. CDR3: CASSFTGGREQPQHF. CDR3 DNA sequence: TGCGCCAGCAGCTTTACAGGGGGCAGAGAACAGCCCCAGCATTTT.

V is TRBV19 and J is TRBJ1-2, with 10 nucleotides matching TRBD1. The J segment lost 8 bases and the V segment lost 6 bases, leaving 6 bases of the junction unmatched. The germline V gene has CDR1 LNHDA and CDR2 SQIVND (reference sequence). This CDR3 is built from 13 residues. The CDR3 spells CASSSGTGVGYTF. CDR3 bases: TGTGCCAGTAGCTCCGGGACAGGGGTAGGCTACACCTTC.

The V gene is TRBV28, the J gene TRBJ1-5, with 9 bases that match TRBD1. The CDR3 is 15 amino acids. The trim removed 5 bases at V and 5 bases at J, leaving 7 bases unmatched. Germline CDR1 is MDHEN and CDR2 is SYDVKM. Written as DNA, the CDR3 is TGTGCCAGCAGTGTGACGGGACAGGGTTATCAGCCCCAGCATTTT. This gives the protein CASSVTGQGYQPQHF.

The CDR3 loop reads CASSSRVSNQPQHF. The CDR3 DNA sequence: TGTGCCAGCAGCTCCCGGGTTAGCAATCAGCCCCAGCATTTT. The rearrangement joins TRBV7-2 to TRBJ1-5; D not resolved. CDR3 length: 14 amino acids. Trimming removed 4 bases at V and 0 bases at J, with 7 bases between. Germline loops: CDR1 SGHTA, CDR2 FQGNSA.

The gene calls are TRBV29-1 and TRBJ2-5, with D possibly TRBD2 on 5 matching bases. This CDR3 has 13 amino acids. CDR1 SQVTM and CDR2 ANQGSEA come from the germline V gene. The V end was cut by 4 bases, the J end by 4 bases, with 13 bases between. CDR3 protein: CSVARSRGETQYF. CDR3 DNA: TGCAGCGTTGCGAGAAGTCGGGGAGAGACCCAGTACTTC.

The chain recombines TRBV5-1 with TRBJ1-2, with a possible D match to TRBD1 (5 bases). CDR3 size: 14 residues. Germline V gene sequence: CDR1 SGHRS, CDR2 YFSETQ. V was shortened by 0 bases and J by 8 bases, with 14 bases between the two germline ends. The CDR3 is CASSLGMGTDGYTF. The CDR3 nucleotides are TGCGCCAGCAGCTTGGGGATGGGGACGGACGGCTACACCTTC.

The chain has TRBV7-2 and TRBJ2-7; 8 nucleotides agree with TRBD1. J lost 1 base, V lost 5 bases, and 7 bases had no gene match. The CDR3 spans 15 residues. The germline CDR1 and CDR2 sequences are SGHTA and FQGNSA. The CDR3 protein is CASSISGQGSYEQYF. The CDR3 DNA reads TGTGCCAGCAGCATCTCAGGACAGGGATCCTACGAGCAGTACTTC.

The chain couples TRBV19 to TRBJ2-7; D perhaps matches TRBD1 (6 bases). The CDR3 has 15 amino acids. Germline V gives CDR1 LNHDA, CDR2 SQIVND (reference sequence). V lost 4 bases to trimming and J lost 2 bases, with 15 bases between them. In nucleotides, the CDR3 is TGTGCCAGTAGTACTTCAGGGGTCGGGGCCTACGAGCAGTACTTC. Encoded protein: CASSTSGVGAYEQYF.

This chain connects TRBV7-2 to TRBJ1-1; tentatively, D is TRBD1 (5 bases). Germline loops: CDR1 SGHTA, CDR2 FQGNSA. Trimming pared 3 bases from V and 3 bases from J, leaving 8 bases between. This CDR3 comprises 13 residues. CDR3 amino acids: CASSLGVYTEAFF. In nucleotides, the CDR3 is TGTGCCAGCAGCTTGGGGGTTTACACTGAAGCTTTCTTT.